Listed here is a single TCR beta chain. Its matching antigen is unknown. This CDR3 contains 15 residues. Trimming shortened V by 1 base and J by 7 bases, and 16 bases separated the two germline ends. CDR1 and CDR2 from the germline V gene are LGHNA and YSLEER. cDNA came from about 0.51 to 1 ug RNA primed by random hexamers. Amplification of TCR beta CDR3 used immunoSEQ multiplex PCR across 54 Vbeta and 13 Jbeta. TCRdb recomputed calls from the immunoSEQ multiplex PCR reads with MiXCR, one row per CDR3 protein. Among fewer than 150,000 distinct CDR3 sequences, approximately 95% were seen once, and the ten largest hold approximately 0.3%. Sequencing of TCR beta drew on CD8+ and CD4+ T cells from blood. In contrast to the negatively isolated CD8+ and CD4+ T cells, TEMRA cells were FACS-enriched. This entry comes from a study of CD8 T cells in Susac syndrome. Study-level points and caveats: The TCR sequencing and HLA analysis in the study involved a relatively small number of individuals, as the study acknowledged.

The sample consisted of CD8+ T cells from PBMCs. The chain recombines TRBV4-3 with TRBJ2-5; no reliable D call. The TCR was taken from a human donor in good health. CDR3 nucleotides: TGCGCCAGCAGCCAAGCACCCGAGAAGATAGTGACCCAGTACTTC. Residues: CASSQAPEKIVTQYF.